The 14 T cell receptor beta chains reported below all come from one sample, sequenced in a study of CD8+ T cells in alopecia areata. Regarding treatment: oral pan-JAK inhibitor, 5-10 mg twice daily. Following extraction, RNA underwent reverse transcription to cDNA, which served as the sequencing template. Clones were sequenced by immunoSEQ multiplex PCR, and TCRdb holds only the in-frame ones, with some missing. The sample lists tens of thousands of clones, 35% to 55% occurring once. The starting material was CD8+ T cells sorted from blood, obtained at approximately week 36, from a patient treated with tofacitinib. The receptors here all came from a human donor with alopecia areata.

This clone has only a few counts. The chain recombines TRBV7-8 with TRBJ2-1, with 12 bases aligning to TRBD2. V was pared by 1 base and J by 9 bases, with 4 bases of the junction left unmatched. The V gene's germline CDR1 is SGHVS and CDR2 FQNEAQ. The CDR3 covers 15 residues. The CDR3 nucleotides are TGTGCCAGCAGCTTAGGGCTAGCGGGAGGGCCTGAGCAGTTCTTC. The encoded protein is CASSLGLAGGPEQFF.

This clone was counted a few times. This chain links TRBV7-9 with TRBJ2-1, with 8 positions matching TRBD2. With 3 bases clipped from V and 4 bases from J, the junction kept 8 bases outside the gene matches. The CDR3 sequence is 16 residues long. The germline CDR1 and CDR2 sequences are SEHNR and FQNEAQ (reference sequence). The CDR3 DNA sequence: TGTGCCAGCAGCTTCCGAACTAGCGGACCATACAATGAGCAGTTCTTC. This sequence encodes CASSFRTSGPYNEQFF.

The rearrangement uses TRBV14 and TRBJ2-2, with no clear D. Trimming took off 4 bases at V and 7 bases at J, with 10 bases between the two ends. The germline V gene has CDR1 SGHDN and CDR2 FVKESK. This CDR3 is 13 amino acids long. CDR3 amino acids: CASSRVGFGELFF. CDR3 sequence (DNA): TGTGCCAGCAGCCGTGTCGGGTTCGGGGAGCTGTTTTTT. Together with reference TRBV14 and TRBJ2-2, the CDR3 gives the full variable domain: EAGVTQFPSHSVIEKGQTVTLRCDPISGHDNLYWYRRVMGKEIKFLLHFVKESKQDESGMPNNRFLAERTGGTYSTLKVQPAELEDSGVYFCASSRVGFGELFFGEGSRLTVL.

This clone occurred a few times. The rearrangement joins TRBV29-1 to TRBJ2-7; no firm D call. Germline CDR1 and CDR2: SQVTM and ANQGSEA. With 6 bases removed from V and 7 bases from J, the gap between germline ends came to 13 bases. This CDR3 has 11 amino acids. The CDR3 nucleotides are TGCAGCGTCCCACAAGGGCCTGAGCAGTACTTC. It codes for CSVPQGPEQYF.

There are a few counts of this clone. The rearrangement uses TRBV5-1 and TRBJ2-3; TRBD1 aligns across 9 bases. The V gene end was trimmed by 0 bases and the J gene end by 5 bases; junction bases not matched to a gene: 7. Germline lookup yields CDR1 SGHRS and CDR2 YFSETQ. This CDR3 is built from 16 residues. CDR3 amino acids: CASSLVGQGPGDTQYF. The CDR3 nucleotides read TGCGCCAGCAGCTTGGTGGGACAGGGCCCAGGAGATACGCAGTATTTT.

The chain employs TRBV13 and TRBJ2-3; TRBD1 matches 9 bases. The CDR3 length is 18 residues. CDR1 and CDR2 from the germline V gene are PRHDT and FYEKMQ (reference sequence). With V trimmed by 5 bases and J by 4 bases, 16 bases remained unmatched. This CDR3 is CASSPSVVGDRVPDTQYF. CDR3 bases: TGTGCCAGCAGCCCTTCCGTAGTCGGGGACAGGGTGCCAGATACGCAGTATTTT.

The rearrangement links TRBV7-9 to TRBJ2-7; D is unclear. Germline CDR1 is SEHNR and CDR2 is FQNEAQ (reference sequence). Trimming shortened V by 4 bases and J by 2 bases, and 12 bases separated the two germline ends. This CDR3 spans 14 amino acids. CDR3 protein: CASSSGPATYEQYF. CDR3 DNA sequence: TGTGCCAGCAGCTCCGGACCCGCTACCTACGAGCAGTACTTC.

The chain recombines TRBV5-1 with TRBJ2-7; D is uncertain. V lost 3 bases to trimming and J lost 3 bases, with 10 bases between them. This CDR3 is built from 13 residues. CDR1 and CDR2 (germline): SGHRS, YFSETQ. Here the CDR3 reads CASSSSSGYEQYF. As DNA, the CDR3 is TGCGCCAGCAGCTCCTCATCGGGCTACGAGCAGTACTTC.

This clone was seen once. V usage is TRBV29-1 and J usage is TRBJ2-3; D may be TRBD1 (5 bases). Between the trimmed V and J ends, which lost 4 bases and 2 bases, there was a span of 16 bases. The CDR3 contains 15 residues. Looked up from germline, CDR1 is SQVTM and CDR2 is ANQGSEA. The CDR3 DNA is TGCAGCGTTGCGGGTGGGGCGATCCCCACAGATACGCAGTATTTT. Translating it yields CSVAGGAIPTDTQYF.

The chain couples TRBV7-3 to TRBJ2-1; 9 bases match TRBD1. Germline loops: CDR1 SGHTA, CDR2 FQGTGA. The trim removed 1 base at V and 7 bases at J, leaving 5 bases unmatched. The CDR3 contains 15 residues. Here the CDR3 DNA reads TGTGCCAGCAGCTTAATGGGACAGGGTGGGAATGAGCAGTTCTTC. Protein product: CASSLMGQGGNEQFF.

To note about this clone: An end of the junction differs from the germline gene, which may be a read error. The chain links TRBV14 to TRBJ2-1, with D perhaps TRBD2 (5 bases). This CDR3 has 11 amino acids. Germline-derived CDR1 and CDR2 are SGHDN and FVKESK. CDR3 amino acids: CASSQPSTRVF. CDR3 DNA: TGTGCCAGCAGCCAACCTTCCACGAGGGTCTTC.

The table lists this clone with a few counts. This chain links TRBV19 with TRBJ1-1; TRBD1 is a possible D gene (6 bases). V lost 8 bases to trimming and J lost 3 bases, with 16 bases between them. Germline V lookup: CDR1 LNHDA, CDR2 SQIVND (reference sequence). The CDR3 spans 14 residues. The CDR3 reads CASAAGTSDTEAFF. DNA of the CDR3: TGTGCCAGTGCCGCCGGGACATCGGACACTGAAGCTTTCTTT. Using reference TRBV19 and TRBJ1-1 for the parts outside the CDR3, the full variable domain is DGGITQSPKYLFRKEGQNVTLSCEQNLNHDAMYWYRQDPGQGLRLIYYSQIVNDFQKGDIAEGYSVSREKKESFPLTVTSAQKNPTAFYLCASAAGTSDTEAFFGQGTRLTVV.

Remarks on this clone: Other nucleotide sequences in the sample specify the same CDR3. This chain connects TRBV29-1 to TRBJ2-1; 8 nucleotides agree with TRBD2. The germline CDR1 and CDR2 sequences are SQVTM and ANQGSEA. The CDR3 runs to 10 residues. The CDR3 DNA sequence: TGCTCAGCGGGAGACAATGAGCAGTTCTTC. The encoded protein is CSAGDNEQFF.

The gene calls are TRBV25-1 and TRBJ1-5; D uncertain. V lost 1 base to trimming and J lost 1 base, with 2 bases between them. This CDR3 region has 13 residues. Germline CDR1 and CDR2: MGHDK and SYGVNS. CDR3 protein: CASSESSNQPQHF. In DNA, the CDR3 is TGTGCCAGCAGTGAATCGAGCAATCAGCCCCAGCATTTT.